This T cell receptor (beta chain) was obtained from a study of T-cell memory formation after mild COVID-19. The CDR3 is 16 residues long. Trimming took off 4 bases at V and 8 bases at J, with 22 bases between the two ends. Germline CDR1 SGHRS, CDR2 YFSETQ. Each CDR3 protein is one row after TCRdb ran MiXCR on the 5' RACE reads. The sample yields roughly 480,000 distinct CDR3 sequences, roughly 23% seen once. The receptor was isolated from an adult woman who had mild COVID-19 (a few samples of this study predate the infection). Cell type and time point are not known. Input material: PBMCs or a T cell subset sorted from them (not recorded which). This chain links TRBV5-1 with TRBJ2-1; no reliable D call. CDR3 in amino acids: CASSNNGPGISDEQFF. The CDR3 DNA sequence: TGCGCCAGCAGCAATAACGGCCCCGGAATCAGTGATGAGCAGTTCTTC.